The next 27 T cell receptor beta chains were all read from a single sample in a study of PD-1 blockade in mismatch repair-deficient tumors. Method: immunoSEQ multiplex PCR; TCRdb's copy keeps in-frame clones and lacks some. The data hold about 63,000 clones, with 88% observed a single time. Specimen: peripheral blood, collected 52 weeks after starting pembrolizumab. The receptors derive from an adult with mismatch repair-deficient cancer.

This clone was counted a few times. The chain is built from TRBV28 and TRBJ2-7; 7 nucleotides match TRBD1. The CDR3 is made up of 16 amino acids. Germline loops: CDR1 MDHEN, CDR2 SYDVKM. The J segment lost 0 bases and the V segment lost 4 bases, leaving 9 bases of the junction unmatched. The CDR3 DNA reads as TGTGCCAGCAGTTCCCCGGACAGGACCAGCTCCTACGAGCAGTACTTC. Encoded protein: CASSSPDRTSSYEQYF.

J is TRBJ2-1 and V is TRBV5-4; D unclear. Per germline, CDR1 SGHNT and CDR2 YYREEE (reference sequence). The V end lost 0 bases, the J end lost 5 bases, and 9 bases lay between the germline ends. This CDR3 is 14 amino acids long. CDR3 in DNA: TGTGCCAGCAGCTTGGTGGGCCAAAACAATGAGCAGTTCTTC. Translated: CASSLVGQNNEQFF.

This chain connects TRBV6-5 to TRBJ2-1; the D gene is possibly TRBD2 (7 bases). CDR3 length equals 14 residues. Germline CDR1 MNHEY, CDR2 SVGAGI. V dropped 7 bases and J dropped 10 bases, with 20 bases sitting between them. The CDR3: CASNQGRGLFEQFF. CDR3 bases: TGTGCCAGCAACCAAGGGAGGGGGTTATTCGAGCAGTTCTTC.

This clone was seen a handful of times. This chain links TRBV30 with TRBJ2-7; D call uncertain. The CDR3 totals 11 residues. V lost 2 bases to trimming and J lost 4 bases, with 6 bases between them. Germline CDR1 reads GTSNPN; CDR2 reads SVGIG (reference sequence). The CDR3 reads CAWSREYEQYF. In nucleotides, the CDR3 is TGTGCCTGGAGTCGCGAATACGAGCAGTACTTC.

The rearrangement uses TRBV9 and TRBJ2-1; weak D call: TRBD2 (5 bases). This CDR3 is 14 amino acids long. The germline V gene has CDR1 SGDLS and CDR2 YYNGEE. V lost 4 bases to trimming and J lost 8 bases, with 16 bases between them. The CDR3 DNA reads as TGTGCCAGCAGCCCCACGGGCACCGGGGATGAGCAGTTCTTC. This sequence encodes CASSPTGTGDEQFF.

V and J are TRBV11-3 and TRBJ2-5; D not resolved. This CDR3 has 13 residues. Trimming cost V 5 bases and J 5 bases, with 12 bases left between them. Per the germline V gene, CDR1 is SGHNT and CDR2 is YENEEA. This CDR3 reads CASSPRRTETQYF. The CDR3 DNA follows: TGTGCCAGCAGCCCACGACGAACGGAGACCCAGTACTTC.

J is TRBJ1-4 and V is TRBV6-1, with TRBD1 as a possible D gene (6 bases). The CDR3 covers 14 residues. Germline V gene data show CDR1 as MNHNS and CDR2 as SASEGT. V was pared by 6 bases and J by 7 bases, with 15 bases between. This CDR3 reads CASSSGEGVEKLFF. The CDR3 DNA reads TGTGCCAGCAGCTCAGGGGAGGGTGTTGAAAAACTGTTTTTT.

The gene calls are TRBV30 and TRBJ2-1; D is possibly TRBD1 (6 bases). Germline V gene data show CDR1 as GTSNPN and CDR2 as SVGIG (reference sequence). The CDR3 is made up of 13 amino acids. The CDR3 DNA follows: TGTGCGGTGAGAGGGGGTTTCCCAAATGAGCAGTTCTTC. This gives the protein CAVRGGFPNEQFF.

This chain joins TRBV18 and TRBJ2-3, with D hard to call. Germline V gene lookup returns CDR1 KGHSH and CDR2 LQKENI. The CDR3 is 12 residues long. Trimming left V 1 base short and J 6 bases short, with 5 bases between. CDR3 bases: TGTGCCAGCTCACCACTGAGGGATACGCAGTATTTT. This codes for CASSPLRDTQYF. The variable domain in full, with the rest retrieved from reference TRBV18 and TRBJ2-3, is NAGVMQNPRHLVRRRGQEARLRCSPMKGHSHVYWYRQLPEEGLKFMVYLQKENIIDESGMPKERFSAEFPKEGPSILRIQQVVRGDSAAYFCASSPLRDTQYFGPGTRLTVL.

This chain links TRBV19 with TRBJ1-1; possible D gene TRBD1, 6 bases. The CDR3 runs to 13 residues. Trimming pared 4 bases from V and 4 bases from J, leaving 10 bases between. The germline CDR1 and CDR2 sequences are LNHDA and SQIVND (reference sequence). The CDR3 spells CASSTKQGTEAFF. CDR3 nucleotides: TGTGCCAGTAGTACCAAACAGGGCACTGAAGCTTTCTTT.

The chain has TRBV6-1 and TRBJ2-7; D might be TRBD1 (5 bases). The CDR3 spans 15 residues. Germline loops: CDR1 MNHNS, CDR2 SASEGT. V was cut by 0 bases and J by 1 base, with 10 bases left in between. Here the CDR3 reads CASSEAWTLSYEQYF. CDR3 DNA: TGTGCCAGCAGTGAAGCGTGGACACTGTCCTACGAGCAGTACTTC.

The chain couples TRBV7-2 to TRBJ2-2; TRBD2 aligns across 8 bases. The CDR3 has 19 residues. The V gene end was trimmed by 6 bases and the J gene end by 1 base; junction bases not matched to a gene: 16. The germline CDR1 and CDR2 sequences are SGHTA and FQGNSA. The CDR3 reads CASSRPALRLARNTGELFF. CDR3 bases: TGTGCCAGCAGTCGCCCCGCCCTCCGACTAGCGAGGAACACCGGGGAGCTGTTTTTT.

Here the CDR3 reads CASSLAGVRAGELFF. The CDR3 DNA reads TGTGCCAGCAGTTTAGCGGGAGTTCGGGCCGGGGAGCTGTTTTTT. This rearrangement joins TRBV27 to TRBJ2-2, with 7 bases fitting TRBD2. CDR3 length: 15 amino acids. Germline assignment: CDR1 MNHEY and CDR2 SMNVEV (reference sequence). Trimming removed 2 bases from V and 6 bases from J; junction bases left unmatched: 6.

This clone is a singleton in its sample. The chain carries TRBV4-1 and TRBJ2-1, with TRBD2 identical over 8 bases. CDR1 is MGHRA, CDR2 YSYEKL, per germline. Trimming removed 0 bases from V and 0 bases from J; junction bases left unmatched: 10. The CDR3 has 19 amino acids. As DNA, the CDR3 is TGCGCCAGCAGCCAAGATCCACTAGCGGAGATCCCCTCCTACAATGAGCAGTTCTTC. Residues: CASSQDPLAEIPSYNEQFF.

V and J are TRBV27 and TRBJ2-7; D is possibly TRBD1 (6 bases). The V gene lost 7 bases and the J gene lost 0 bases, with 19 bases spanning the gap. The CDR3 length is 16 residues. CDR1 MNHEY and CDR2 SMNVEV come from the germline V gene (reference sequence). CDR3 DNA sequence: TGTGCCAGCAAACAGGGAGCGCCCTCTGACTCCTACGAGCAGTACTTC. It codes for CASKQGAPSDSYEQYF.

This chain links TRBV6-6 with TRBJ1-1; possible D gene TRBD1, 5 bases. The germline V and J ends were trimmed by 5 bases and 11 bases, with 12 bases remaining between them. The CDR3 has 11 residues. The germline V gene has CDR1 MNHNY and CDR2 SVGAGI (reference sequence). CDR3: CASSPTREAFF. The CDR3 DNA is TGTGCCAGCAGTCCGACCAGGGAGGCTTTCTTT.

V usage is TRBV19 and J usage is TRBJ1-5; D possibly corresponds to TRBD1 (5 bases). Trimming pared 4 bases from V and 3 bases from J, leaving 13 bases between. The CDR3 length is 15 residues. Germline V gives CDR1 LNHDA, CDR2 SQIVND (reference sequence). The CDR3 nucleotides read TGTGCCAGTAGTAGGTTATCGACAGACAATCAGCCCCAGCATTTT. This translates into CASSRLSTDNQPQHF.

This sequence joins TRBV11-2 and TRBJ2-5, with 8 nucleotides matching TRBD1. The CDR3 sequence is 16 residues long. Trimming removed 4 bases from V and 2 bases from J; junction bases left unmatched: 9. Germline CDR1 is SGHAT and CDR2 is FQNNGV. CDR3 DNA sequence: TGTGCCAGCAGCTCAATACTGGACAGGGTACAAGAGACCCAGTACTTC. This codes for CASSSILDRVQETQYF.

The chain combines TRBV6-1 with TRBJ2-7; D unclear. The CDR3 sequence is 15 residues long. The ends were cut back, 6 bases at V and 2 bases at J, with 17 bases in the middle. CDR1 is MNHNS, CDR2 SASEGT, per germline. As DNA, the CDR3 is TGTGCCAGCAGGACGCCCCCGGACGGAACCTACGAGCAGTACTTC. This codes for CASRTPPDGTYEQYF.

The chain uses TRBV19 and TRBJ2-7; TRBD1 might be the D (6 bases). The CDR3 covers 14 residues. Germline V gene lookup returns CDR1 LNHDA and CDR2 SQIVND (reference sequence). With 4 bases removed from V and 2 bases from J, the gap between germline ends came to 12 bases. CDR3 in DNA: TGTGCCAGTAGTAGCTCGGGACAAGCCTACGAGCAGTACTTC. It encodes CASSSSGQAYEQYF.

This chain joins TRBV6-5 and TRBJ1-5; possibly TRBD1 for D (5 bases). The CDR3 spans 15 residues. CDR1 is MNHEY, CDR2 SVGAGI, per germline. V lost 5 bases to trimming and J lost 1 base, with 12 bases between them. The CDR3 bases are TGTGCCAGCAGTCCCCGGGGCGTAAGCAATCAGCCCCAGCATTTT. Translated: CASSPRGVSNQPQHF.

The chain carries TRBV11-2 and TRBJ2-7, with TRBD2 identical over 9 bases. CDR3 size: 14 residues. CDR1 is SGHAT, CDR2 FQNNGV, per germline. V lost 6 bases to trimming and J lost 0 bases; unmatched junction nucleotides: 3. CDR3 residues: CASSTSGSSYEQYF. CDR3 nucleotides: TGTGCCAGCAGTACTAGCGGGTCCTCCTACGAGCAGTACTTC.

This chain's CDR3 is CASSLRANGNTIYF. The CDR3 DNA sequence: TGTGCCAGCAGTTTAAGGGCGAATGGAAACACCATATATTTT. The J gene is TRBJ1-3, the V gene TRBV27; D gene ambiguous. The CDR3 is 14 amino acids. V lost 2 bases and J lost 3, with 8 bases in between. Germline CDR1 reads MNHEY; CDR2 reads SMNVEV (reference sequence).

The chain uses TRBV19 and TRBJ2-7; 8 nucleotides match TRBD1. The CDR3 is 14 amino acids. The J segment lost 3 bases and the V segment lost 5 bases, leaving 6 bases of the junction unmatched. Germline loops: CDR1 LNHDA, CDR2 SQIVND (reference sequence). The CDR3 nucleotides are TGTGCCAGTAGTTTACAGGGGGATCGCTACGAGCAGTACTTC. It is translated as CASSLQGDRYEQYF.

The chain employs TRBV29-1 and TRBJ2-7; 12 nucleotides align to TRBD2. This CDR3 comprises 16 residues. V lost 5 bases and J lost 1; bases outside the gene matches: 9. CDR1 and CDR2 from the germline V gene are SQVTM and ANQGSEA. CDR3 sequence (DNA): TGCAGCGTTAGACTAGCGGGAGTTAGGTTGTCCTACGAGCAGTACTTC. Translating it yields CSVRLAGVRLSYEQYF.

The rearrangement links TRBV5-1 to TRBJ2-4; TRBD1 matches at 7 bases. CDR3 length: 19 residues. Germline CDR1 is SGHRS and CDR2 is YFSETQ. V trimming: 1 base; J trimming: 0 bases; junction bases outside the gene matches: 13. The CDR3 protein is CASSLFWTGTQPAKNIQYF. CDR3 DNA: TGCGCCAGCAGCTTGTTTTGGACAGGTACCCAGCCAGCCAAAAACATTCAGTACTTC.

V and J are TRBV11-3 and TRBJ1-5; D is unclear. From germline, CDR1 is SGHNT and CDR2 YENEEA. CDR3 size: 13 residues. The V and J ends lost 4 bases and 7 bases respectively, with 11 bases between them. The CDR3 DNA reads as TGTGCCAGCAGCTCCCTTTCCGCCCAGCCCCAGCATTTT. It yields the protein CASSSLSAQPQHF. The whole variable domain, filled in from reference TRBV11-3 and TRBJ1-5, reads EAGVVQSPRYKIIEKKQPVAFWCNPISGHNTLYWYLQNLGQGPELLIRYENEEAVDDSQLPKDRFSAERLKGVDSTLKIQPAELGDSAVYLCASSSLSAQPQHFGDGTRLSIL.